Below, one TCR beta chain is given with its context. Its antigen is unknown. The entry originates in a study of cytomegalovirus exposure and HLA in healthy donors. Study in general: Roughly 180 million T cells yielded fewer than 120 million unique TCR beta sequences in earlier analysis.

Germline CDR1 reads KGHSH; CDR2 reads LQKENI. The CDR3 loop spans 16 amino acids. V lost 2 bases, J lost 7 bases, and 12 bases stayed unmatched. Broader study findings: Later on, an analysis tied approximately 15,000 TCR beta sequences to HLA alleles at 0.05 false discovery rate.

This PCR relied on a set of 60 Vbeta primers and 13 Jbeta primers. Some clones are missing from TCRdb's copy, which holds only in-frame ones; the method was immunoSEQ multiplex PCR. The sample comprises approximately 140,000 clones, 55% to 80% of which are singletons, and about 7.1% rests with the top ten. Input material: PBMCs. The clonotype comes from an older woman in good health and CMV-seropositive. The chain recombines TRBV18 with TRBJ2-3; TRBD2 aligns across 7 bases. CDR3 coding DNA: TGTGCCAGCTCACCAACCCCCCCGGGACTACAAAATACGCAGTATTTT. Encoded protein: CASSPTPPGLQNTQYF. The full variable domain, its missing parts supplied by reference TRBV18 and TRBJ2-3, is NAGVMQNPRHLVRRRGQEARLRCSPMKGHSHVYWYRQLPEEGLKFMVYLQKENIIDESGMPKERFSAEFPKEGPSILRIQQVVRGDSAAYFCASSPTPPGLQNTQYFGPGTRLTVL.